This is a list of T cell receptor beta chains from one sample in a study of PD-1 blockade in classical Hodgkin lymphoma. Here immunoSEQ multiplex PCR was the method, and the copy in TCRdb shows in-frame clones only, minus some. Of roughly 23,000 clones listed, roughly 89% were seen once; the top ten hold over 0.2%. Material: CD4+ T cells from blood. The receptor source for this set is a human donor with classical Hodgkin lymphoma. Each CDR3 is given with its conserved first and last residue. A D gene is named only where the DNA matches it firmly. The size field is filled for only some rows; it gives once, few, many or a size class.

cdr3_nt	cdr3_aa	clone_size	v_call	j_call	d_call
TGTGCCAGCAGCTTGGGGGGAAGTGTATACGAGCAGTACTTC	CASSLGGSVYEQYF	-	TRBV7-9	TRBJ2-7	-
TGCGCCAGCAGCCCAACGTCAAGGCTTCAGGGGGCGAAGGGCTACACCTTC	CASSPTSRLQGAKGYTF	-	TRBV5-1	TRBJ1-2	TRBD1
TGTGCCTCGAAATCCAACAGGCCCGAGACCCAGTACTTC	CASKSNRPETQYF	-	TRBV10-3	TRBJ2-5	-
TGTGCCAGCAGTGGAACAGCGAACACCGGGGAGCTGTTTTTT	CASSGTANTGELFF	-	TRBV6-4	TRBJ2-2	-
TGTGCCAGCAGCGTACCACCCGCAAGCGGTAACACCGGGGAGCTGTTTTTT	CASSVPPASGNTGELFF	-	TRBV9	TRBJ2-2	-
TGTGCCAGCAGCTCCAAAATGAACACTGAAGCTTTCTTT	CASSSKMNTEAFF	few	TRBV11-2	TRBJ1-1	-
TGTGCCAGCAGCCAAGAGTCGGGTGTAGCCAAAAACATTCAGTACTTC	CASSQESGVAKNIQYF	once	TRBV4-2	TRBJ2-4	-
TGTGCCAGCAGTTTTTCTGGCGGGGGCAATGAGCAGTTCTTC	CASSFSGGGNEQFF	-	TRBV6-5	TRBJ2-1	TRBD2
TGTGCCAGCAGCCTCGGGGACTTGCTCGGGGTGGGGGAGCAGTTCTTC	CASSLGDLLGVGEQFF	-	TRBV5-6	TRBJ2-1	-
TGTGCCAGCAGGGACAGGGGGGACACTGAAGCTTTCTTT	CASRDRGDTEAFF	-	TRBV2	TRBJ1-1	TRBD1
TGTGCCAGCAGCAAACCCGGGAATATCCGGGTCCCGCCCGGCTACACCTTC	CASSKPGNIRVPPGYTF	-	TRBV21-1	TRBJ1-2	-
TGCGCCAGCAGCCTAACCGACGTGAGCTCCTACAATGAGCAGTTCTTC	CASSLTDVSSYNEQFF	-	TRBV4-1	TRBJ2-1	-
TGTGCCAGCAGGGACACCACGAATCAGCCCCAGCATTTT	CASRDTTNQPQHF	-	TRBV2	TRBJ1-5	-
TGTGCCTGGAGTATAGGCTCCTACGAGCAGTACTTC	CAWSIGSYEQYF	-	TRBV30	TRBJ2-7	-
TGTGCCAGCAGCTTAGAGGCGGGGGGGAGTAGAGGCACAGATACGCAGTATTTT	CASSLEAGGSRGTDTQYF	-	TRBV7-6	TRBJ2-3	TRBD2
TGTGCCAGCAGCTTAGGGGGCGGGGGCAGGGCCTATGGCTACACCTTC	CASSLGGGGRAYGYTF	-	TRBV7-2	TRBJ1-2	-
TGTGCCAGCAGCGACGGGTCCTACGAGCAGTACTTC	CASSDGSYEQYF	-	TRBV5-5	TRBJ2-7	-
TGTGCCAGCAGTTTCGGGACAGGGGGTAATTCACCCCTCCACTTT	CASSFGTGGNSPLHF	few	TRBV27	TRBJ1-6	TRBD1
TGTGCCAGTAGTATAGTTCAGGGGCGAGGAGATACGCAGTATTTT	CASSIVQGRGDTQYF	-	TRBV19	TRBJ2-3	-
TGTGCCTGCCAGGGACATTCGAACACTGAAGCTTTCTTT	CACQGHSNTEAFF	-	TRBV30	TRBJ1-1	-
TGTGCCAGCAGCTTACAAGAGACCCAGTACTTC	CASSLQETQYF	-	TRBV5-6	TRBJ2-5	-
TGCGCCAGCAGCTTGGCGGGCGGGGGCACAGATACGCAGTATTTT	CASSLAGGGTDTQYF	-	TRBV5-1	TRBJ2-3	-
TGCGCCAGCGGGACAGGGAAAGAGACCCAGTACTTC	CASGTGKETQYF	-	TRBV5-1	TRBJ2-5	TRBD1
TGCGCCAGTCGCGGCGGGATATACAATGAGCAGTTCTTC	CASRGGIYNEQFF	-	TRBV10-2	TRBJ2-1	-
TGTGCCAGCAGTTTTTCGTCAGGGTTGAACACTGAAGCTTTCTTT	CASSFSSGLNTEAFF	-	TRBV28	TRBJ1-1	-
TGCGCCAGCAGCCGAGAGACAGGGTTGAATGAAAAACTGTTTTTT	CASSRETGLNEKLFF	-	TRBV4-3	TRBJ1-4	TRBD1
TGTGCCAGCAGTCCCGGGACTTACACAGATACGCAGTATTTT	CASSPGTYTDTQYF	-	TRBV6-5	TRBJ2-3	-
TGTGCCAGCAGCTTGGGACAGGTTAGCTTCGACGAGCAGTACTTC	CASSLGQVSFDEQYF	once	TRBV5-8	TRBJ2-7	-
TGTGCCAGCAGTTTATCGAGAAACACCATATATTTT	CASSLSRNTIYF	-	TRBV27	TRBJ1-3	-
TGCGCCAGCAGCTTGTCAGGGGCGGGCCAAGAGACCCAGTACTTC	CASSLSGAGQETQYF	-	TRBV5-1	TRBJ2-5	-
TGTGCCAGCACCCCTACAGGGGGCTATGGCTACACCTTC	CASTPTGGYGYTF	-	TRBV6-6	TRBJ1-2	TRBD1
TGCGCGACCAATCCCGCGGGAGGGCCCAATGAGCAGTTCTTC	CATNPAGGPNEQFF	-	TRBV10-2	TRBJ2-1	TRBD2
TGTGCCAGCAGTCTTCAGCCATATTACTCAACTAATGAAAAACTGTTTTTT	CASSLQPYYSTNEKLFF	-	TRBV6-9	TRBJ1-4	-
TGTGCCAGTAGTATAGTAGGAGCCCAGGGTGGAGGCTACACCTTC	CASSIVGAQGGGYTF	-	TRBV19	TRBJ1-2	-
TGTGCCTGGGGAGGACTAGCGGGAGTAGGCAATGAGCAGTTCTTC	CAWGGLAGVGNEQFF	once	TRBV30	TRBJ2-1	TRBD2
TGCAGCGTTGGAAAAGGGGGGGACGAGCAGTACTTC	CSVGKGGDEQYF	-	TRBV29-1	TRBJ2-7	-
TGTGCCAGCAGACGGGGCTATGTCAGGGATTTGAAGGGCAATCAGCCCCAGCATTTT	CASRRGYVRDLKGNQPQHF	-	TRBV28	TRBJ1-5	-
TGTGCCAGCAACGGCCGGGACAGGGGGCATCAGCCCCAGCATTTT	CASNGRDRGHQPQHF	few	TRBV28	TRBJ1-5	TRBD1
TGTGCCAGCAGGTCACCGGGACTCCGCTCCTATAATTCACCCCTCCACTTT	CASRSPGLRSYNSPLHF	-	TRBV28	TRBJ1-6	-
TGTGCCACCAGCAGAGACGGGACAGGGTATTCACCCCTCCACTTT	CATSRDGTGYSPLHF	-	TRBV15	TRBJ1-6	TRBD1
TGTGCCAGCAGTCCCACTTGGTGGGGCGAGCAGTACTTC	CASSPTWWGEQYF	-	TRBV27	TRBJ2-7	-
TGTGCCAGCAGCCGCGACCTCCTCTTTAATGAAAAACTGTTTTTT	CASSRDLLFNEKLFF	-	TRBV14	TRBJ1-4	-
TGTGCCAGCAGCTTAGTCCTAGGCGTCGGGAATGAGCAGTTCTTC	CASSLVLGVGNEQFF	once	TRBV7-2	TRBJ2-1	-
TGCGCCAGCACTAGCAGGTACTCTGGAAACACCATATATTTT	CASTSRYSGNTIYF	-	TRBV23-1	TRBJ1-3	-
TGTGCCAGTAGTATCCTGGGGGATACGCAGTATTTT	CASSILGDTQYF	-	TRBV19	TRBJ2-3	-
TGTGCCAGCAGTTTATCCGGATTCAATCAGCCCCAGCATTTT	CASSLSGFNQPQHF	-	TRBV27	TRBJ1-5	-
TGTGCCAGCAGATTGTGGGGCATAGCGAGCTCCTACAATGAGCAGTTCTTC	CASRLWGIASSYNEQFF	-	TRBV11-2	TRBJ2-1	-
TGTGCCAGCACCCATGGACCGACCTCCTACAATGAGCAGTTCTTC	CASTHGPTSYNEQFF	-	TRBV7-3	TRBJ2-1	-
TGTGCCAGCGGGGAGGATCTCGAGCAGTACTTC	CASGEDLEQYF	-	TRBV2	TRBJ2-7	-
TGTGCCAGCAGTGAAAGGGGACTAGATAGGACAGATACGCAGTATTTT	CASSERGLDRTDTQYF	-	TRBV2	TRBJ2-3	TRBD2
TGTGCCAGCAGCTCGTTCGCCTGGGGCTCTGGAAACACCATATATTTT	CASSSFAWGSGNTIYF	-	TRBV7-9	TRBJ1-3	-
TGTGCCAGTACAACGGGACAGGCACGCGCTAACTATGGCTACACCTTC	CASTTGQARANYGYTF	-	TRBV19	TRBJ1-2	TRBD1
TGTGCCAGCAGCGCGACAGCGAACACTGAAGCTTTCTTT	CASSATANTEAFF	-	TRBV9	TRBJ1-1	-
TGTGCCAGCAGGGGAATCTCCTACAATGAGCAGTTCTTC	CASRGISYNEQFF	-	TRBV6-5	TRBJ2-1	-
TGTGCCTGGAGTTTGAGGAGGGGGGAGCATGGCTACACCTTC	CAWSLRRGEHGYTF	-	TRBV30	TRBJ1-2	-
TGTGCCAGCAGCGCGGGCAGCCGCAACACTGAAGCTTTCTTT	CASSAGSRNTEAFF	-	TRBV9	TRBJ1-1	-
TGCAGCGTTGCGGGGACCAGGGCCTCTAACTATGGCTACACCTTC	CSVAGTRASNYGYTF	-	TRBV29-1	TRBJ1-2	-
TGTGCCTGGAGACGCTTAAACAGGGCGGGCGGGGAGCTGTTTTTT	CAWRRLNRAGGELFF	-	TRBV30	TRBJ2-2	-
TGTGCCAGCAGTTACTTCGGGAACACCGGGGAGCTGTTTTTT	CASSYFGNTGELFF	-	TRBV6-5	TRBJ2-2	-